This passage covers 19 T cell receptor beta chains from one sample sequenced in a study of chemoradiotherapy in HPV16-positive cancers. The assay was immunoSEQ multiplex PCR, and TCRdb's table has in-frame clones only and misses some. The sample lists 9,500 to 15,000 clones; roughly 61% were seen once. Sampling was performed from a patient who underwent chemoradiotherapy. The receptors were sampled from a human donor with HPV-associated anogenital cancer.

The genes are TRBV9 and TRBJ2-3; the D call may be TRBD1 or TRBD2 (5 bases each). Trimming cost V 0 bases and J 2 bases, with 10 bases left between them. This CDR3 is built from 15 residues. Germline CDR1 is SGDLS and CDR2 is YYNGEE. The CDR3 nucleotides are TGTGCCAGCAGCGTAGCGGGGCAATCCACAGATACGCAGTATTTT. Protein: CASSVAGQSTDTQYF.

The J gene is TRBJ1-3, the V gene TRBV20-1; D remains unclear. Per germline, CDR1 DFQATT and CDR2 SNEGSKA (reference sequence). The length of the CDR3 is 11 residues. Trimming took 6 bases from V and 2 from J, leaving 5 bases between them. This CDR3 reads CSAITGNTIYF. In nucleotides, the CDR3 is TGCAGTGCCATTACTGGAAACACCATATATTTT.

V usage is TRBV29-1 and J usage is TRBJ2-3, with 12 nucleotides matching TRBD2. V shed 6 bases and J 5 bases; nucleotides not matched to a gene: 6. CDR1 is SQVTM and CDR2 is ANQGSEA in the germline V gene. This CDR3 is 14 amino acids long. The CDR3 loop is CSVRLAGVGDTQYF. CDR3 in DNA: TGCAGCGTACGACTAGCGGGGGTGGGAGATACGCAGTATTTT.

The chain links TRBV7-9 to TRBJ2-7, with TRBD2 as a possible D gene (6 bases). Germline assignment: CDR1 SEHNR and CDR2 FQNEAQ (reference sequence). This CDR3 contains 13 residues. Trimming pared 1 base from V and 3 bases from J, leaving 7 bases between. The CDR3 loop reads CASSLGRDYEQYF. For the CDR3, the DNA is TGTGCCAGCAGCTTAGGGAGGGACTACGAGCAGTACTTC. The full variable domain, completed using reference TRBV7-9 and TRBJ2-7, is DTGVSQNPRHKITKRGQNVTFRCDPISEHNRLYWYRQTLGQGPEFLTYFQNEAQLEKSRLLSDRFSAERPKGSFSTLEIQRTEQGDSAMYLCASSLGRDYEQYFGPGTRLTVT.

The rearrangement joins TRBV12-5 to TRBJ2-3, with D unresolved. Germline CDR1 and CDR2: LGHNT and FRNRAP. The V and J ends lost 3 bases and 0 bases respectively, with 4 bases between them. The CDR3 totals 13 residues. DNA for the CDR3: TGTGCTAGTGGTTTAGGAAGCACAGATACGCAGTATTTT. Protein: CASGLGSTDTQYF.

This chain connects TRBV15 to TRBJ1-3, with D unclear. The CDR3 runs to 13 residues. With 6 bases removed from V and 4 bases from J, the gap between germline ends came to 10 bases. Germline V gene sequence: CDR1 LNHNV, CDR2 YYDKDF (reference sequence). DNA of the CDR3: TGTGCCACCAGAGCCCGATCAGGAAACACCATATATTTT. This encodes CATRARSGNTIYF. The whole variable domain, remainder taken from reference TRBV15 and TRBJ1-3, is DAMVIQNPRYQVTQFGKPVTLSCSQTLNHNVMYWYQQKSSQAPKLLFHYYDKDFNNEADTPDNFQSRRPNTSFCFLDIRSPGLGDTAMYLCATRARSGNTIYFGEGSWLTVV.

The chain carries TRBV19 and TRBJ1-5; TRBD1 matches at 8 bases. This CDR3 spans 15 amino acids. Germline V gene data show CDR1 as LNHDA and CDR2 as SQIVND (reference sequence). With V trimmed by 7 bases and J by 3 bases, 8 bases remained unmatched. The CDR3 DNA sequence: TGTGCCAGTACATTGGGCAGGGGGCTCAATCAGCCCCAGCATTTT. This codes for CASTLGRGLNQPQHF.

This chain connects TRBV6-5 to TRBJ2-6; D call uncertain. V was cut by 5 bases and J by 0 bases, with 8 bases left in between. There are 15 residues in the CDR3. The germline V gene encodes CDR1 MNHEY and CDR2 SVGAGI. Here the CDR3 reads CASSVDLSGANVLTF. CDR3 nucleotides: TGTGCCAGCAGTGTGGACCTCTCTGGGGCCAACGTCCTGACTTTC.

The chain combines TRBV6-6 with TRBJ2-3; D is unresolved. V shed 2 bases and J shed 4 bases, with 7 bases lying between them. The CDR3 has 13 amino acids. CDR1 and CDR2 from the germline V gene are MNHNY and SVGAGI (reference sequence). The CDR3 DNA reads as TGTGCCAGCAGTTACGACTCCCCAGATACGCAGTATTTT. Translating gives CASSYDSPDTQYF.

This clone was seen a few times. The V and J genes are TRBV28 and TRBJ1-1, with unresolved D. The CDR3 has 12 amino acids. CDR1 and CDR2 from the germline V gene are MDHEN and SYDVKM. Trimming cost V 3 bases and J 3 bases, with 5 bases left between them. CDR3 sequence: CASSFGDTEAFF. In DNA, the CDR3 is TGTGCCAGCAGTTTTGGGGACACTGAAGCTTTCTTT.

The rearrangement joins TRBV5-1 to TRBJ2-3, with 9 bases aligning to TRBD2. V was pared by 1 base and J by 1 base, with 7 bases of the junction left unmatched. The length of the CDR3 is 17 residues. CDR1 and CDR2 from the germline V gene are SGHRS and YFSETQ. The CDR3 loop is CASSLISGGARTDTQYF. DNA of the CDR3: TGCGCCAGCAGCTTGATTAGCGGGGGAGCTCGCACAGATACGCAGTATTTT. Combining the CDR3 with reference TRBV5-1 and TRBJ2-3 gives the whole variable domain KAGVTQTPRYLIKTRGQQVTLSCSPISGHRSVSWYQQTPGQGLQFLFEYFSETQRNKGNFPGRFSGRQFSNSRSEMNVSTLELGDSALYLCASSLISGGARTDTQYFGPGTRLTVL.

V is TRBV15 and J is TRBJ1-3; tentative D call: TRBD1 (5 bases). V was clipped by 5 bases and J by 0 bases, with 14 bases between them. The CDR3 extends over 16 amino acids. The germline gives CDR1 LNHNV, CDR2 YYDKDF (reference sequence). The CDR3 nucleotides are TGTGCCACCAGCCGGAACAGGTTAAACTCTGGAAACACCATATATTTT. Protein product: CATSRNRLNSGNTIYF.

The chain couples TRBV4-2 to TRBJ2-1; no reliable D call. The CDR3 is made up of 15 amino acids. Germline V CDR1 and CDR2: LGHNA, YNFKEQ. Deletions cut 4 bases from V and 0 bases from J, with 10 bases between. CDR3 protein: CASSLLTSSYNEQFF. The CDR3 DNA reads TGTGCCAGCAGCCTGCTAACGAGCTCCTACAATGAGCAGTTCTTC.

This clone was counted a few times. CDR3 DNA sequence: TGTGCCAGCAGTCCAAAGTGGGACAGCAATCAGCCCCAGCATTTT. Its translation: CASSPKWDSNQPQHF. The V gene is TRBV27, the J gene TRBJ1-5; possible D gene TRBD1, 5 bases. CDR3 length equals 15 residues. Germline V CDR1 and CDR2: MNHEY, SMNVEV (reference sequence). V lost 5 bases and J lost 1, with 12 bases in between.

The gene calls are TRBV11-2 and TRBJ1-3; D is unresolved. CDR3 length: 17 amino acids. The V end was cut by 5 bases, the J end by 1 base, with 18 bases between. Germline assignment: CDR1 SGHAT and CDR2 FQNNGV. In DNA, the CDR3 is TGTGCCAGCAGCCCCTCCAGTGGGGTCACATCTGGAAACACCATATATTTT. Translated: CASSPSSGVTSGNTIYF.

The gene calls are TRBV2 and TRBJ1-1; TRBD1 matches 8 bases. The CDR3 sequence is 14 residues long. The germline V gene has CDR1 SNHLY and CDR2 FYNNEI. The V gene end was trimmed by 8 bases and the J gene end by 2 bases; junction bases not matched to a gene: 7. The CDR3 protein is CASEAQGVNTEAFF. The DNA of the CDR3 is TGTGCCAGCGAGGCACAGGGGGTTAACACTGAAGCTTTCTTT.

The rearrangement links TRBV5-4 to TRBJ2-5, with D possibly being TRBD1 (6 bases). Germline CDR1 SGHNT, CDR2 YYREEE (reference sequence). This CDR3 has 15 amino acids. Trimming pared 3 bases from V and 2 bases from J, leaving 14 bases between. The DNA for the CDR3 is TGTGCCAGCAGCTCCCTCAGGGGACGTCAAGAGACCCAGTACTTC. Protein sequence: CASSSLRGRQETQYF.

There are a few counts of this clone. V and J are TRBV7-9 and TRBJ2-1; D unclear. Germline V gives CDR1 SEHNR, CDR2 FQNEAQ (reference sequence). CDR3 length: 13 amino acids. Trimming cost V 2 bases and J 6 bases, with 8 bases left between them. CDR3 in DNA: TGTGCCAGCAGCTTATGGGTAGGCAATGAGCAGTTCTTC. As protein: CASSLWVGNEQFF. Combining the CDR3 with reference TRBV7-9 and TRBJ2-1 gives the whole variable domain DTGVSQNPRHKITKRGQNVTFRCDPISEHNRLYWYRQTLGQGPEFLTYFQNEAQLEKSRLLSDRFSAERPKGSFSTLEIQRTEQGDSAMYLCASSLWVGNEQFFGPGTRLTVL.

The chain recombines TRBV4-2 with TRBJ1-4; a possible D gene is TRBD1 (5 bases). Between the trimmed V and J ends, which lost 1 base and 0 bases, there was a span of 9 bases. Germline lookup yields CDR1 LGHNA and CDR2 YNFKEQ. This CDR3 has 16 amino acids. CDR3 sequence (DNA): TGTGCCAGCAGCCAAGGGGGAGGGGCAACTAATGAAAAACTGTTTTTT. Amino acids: CASSQGGGATNEKLFF.